Listed below are T cell receptor beta chains from one sample, sequenced in a study of cytomegalovirus exposure and HLA in healthy donors. Libraries were prepared by immunoSEQ multiplex PCR; TCRdb keeps only in-frame clonotypes and omits some of them. The sample comprises about 160,000 clones, about 90% of which are singletons, and 4.2% rests with the top ten. The sample taken for sequencing was PBMCs. These receptors came from a man younger than 35 in good health and CMV-seropositive. Both conserved end residues are part of each CDR3. Fields, in order: J gene, V gene, CDR3 protein.

TRBJ1-5,TRBV4-1,CASSQRDRDNQPQHF
TRBJ2-1,TRBV29-1,CSVVMRTSYNEQFF
TRBJ2-3,TRBV10-1,CASIRDRTYHTQYF
TRBJ2-7,TRBV4-2,CASSQVTSGMSSYEQYF
TRBJ1-5,TRBV2,CASTGTGYSNQPQHF
TRBJ2-5,TRBV5-1,CASRRTGGTTETQYF
TRBJ2-2,TRBV7-9,CASSFALASSGELFF
TRBJ1-2,TRBV7-2,CASTRGGVYGYTF
TRBJ1-1,TRBV19,CASSRGLRSQWEQGRDTEAFF
TRBJ1-5,TRBV19,CASTISAGAYQPQHF
TRBJ2-5,TRBV4-1,CASSQDPTRVSSGTRETQYF
TRBJ1-3,TRBV27,CATASRGGNTIYF
TRBJ2-5,TRBV18,CASSPVGRGETQYF
TRBJ2-1,TRBV7-3,CASSFGGGPQSLNEQFF
TRBJ2-1,TRBV7-2,CASSLRRGMVWNEQFF
TRBJ2-7,TRBV2,CASSRNLPYEQYF
TRBJ2-1,TRBV7-9,CASSLATGQGIYDNEQFF
TRBJ2-7,TRBV5-1,CASNPGALGQRAYEQYF
TRBJ1-5,TRBV29-1,CSVPGQGDQPQHF
TRBJ2-5,TRBV7-7,CASSLSPGGQETQYF
TRBJ2-2,TRBV9,CASSVGVRKNTGELFF
TRBJ1-1,TRBV7-9,CASSLGRTGDEAFF
TRBJ1-4,TRBV10-3,CAISELQGNGEKLFF
TRBJ2-6,TRBV10-3,CAISDPLRTSSHSGANVLTF
TRBJ2-2,TRBV7-2,CASSLELAYTGELFF
TRBJ2-5,TRBV2,CASSLQLSPQETQYF
TRBJ2-7,TRBV11-3,CASSHHRLSSYEQYF
TRBJ2-2,TRBV12-5,CASGRGTSRDGELFF
TRBJ2-1,TRBV11-2,CASSPSRLAGALNEQFF
TRBJ2-2,TRBV29-1,CSVVDGLRRNTGELFF
TRBJ2-7,TRBV29-1,CSGRDGYEQYF